What follows is one T cell receptor (beta chain) and its context. CDR1 and CDR2 (germline): SEHNR, FQNEAQ (reference sequence). This CDR3 has 12 residues. Trimming stripped 0 bases from V and 10 bases from J, with 7 bases between. The naive CD8 subset, CD45RO-negative cells positively selected for CCR7, excluded terminally differentiated effector memory CD45RA+ cells. The donors were adults (healthy and HIV-negative) with no recent acute infections or vaccinations. The sample belongs to a study of shared clonotypes between healthy human individuals. It was at deep level that the assay was run. Tens of thousands of T cell genomes, or about 200 ng DNA, went into the sorted-subset replicate PCRs. Authors' processing steps: ImmunoSEQ gave junction-only sequences without quality scores, so filtering differed. This table comes from immunoSEQ multiplex PCR, and its TCRdb copy is limited to in-frame clones, with some not included. V, J and clone size derive from that table, while D and trimming were established from the DNA sequence. The table records fewer than 800,000 clones, about 91% of them present only once.

This TCR was sampled from a man aged 30 to 39 in good health. Source material: naive CD8+ T cells sorted from blood. V and J are TRBV7-9 and TRBJ2-1; tentatively, D is TRBD2 (5 bases). In DNA form, the CDR3 reads TGTGCCAGCAGCTTAGCGGGAGAGGAGCAGTTCTTC. This codes for CASSLAGEEQFF.